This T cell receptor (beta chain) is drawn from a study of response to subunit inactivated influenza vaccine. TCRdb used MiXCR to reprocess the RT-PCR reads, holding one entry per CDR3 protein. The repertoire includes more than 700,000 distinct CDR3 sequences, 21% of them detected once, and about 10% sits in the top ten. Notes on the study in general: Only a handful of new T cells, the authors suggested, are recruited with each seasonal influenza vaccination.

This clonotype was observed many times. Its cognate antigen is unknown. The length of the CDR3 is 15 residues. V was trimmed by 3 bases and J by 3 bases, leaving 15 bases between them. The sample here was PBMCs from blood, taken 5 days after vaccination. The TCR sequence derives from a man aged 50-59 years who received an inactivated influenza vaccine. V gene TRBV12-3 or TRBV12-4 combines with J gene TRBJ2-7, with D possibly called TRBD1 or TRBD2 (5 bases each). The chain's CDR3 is CASSFSPGAYYEQYF. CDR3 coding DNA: TGTGCCAGCAGTTTTTCCCCCGGGGCGTACTACGAGCAGTACTTC.